The clone carrying this T cell receptor (beta chain) showed up just a few times. Antigen: not known. Via MiXCR, TCRdb re-called the RT-PCR reads, giving one row per CDR3 protein. The sample holds about 780,000 distinct CDR3 sequences, approximately 17% seen once. Germline CDR1 SGHDT, CDR2 YYEEEE. This CDR3 has 12 residues. V shed 2 bases and J shed 7 bases, with 6 bases lying between them. The sample comes from a study of response to subunit inactivated influenza vaccine. Study results and caveats: Each seasonal flu vaccination may recruit only limited new T cells, authors suggested.

The sample here was PBMCs from blood, taken 5 days after vaccination. V usage is TRBV5-6 and J usage is TRBJ2-2; D uncertain. The TCR was taken from a man aged 50 or older who received an inactivated influenza vaccine. The CDR3 loop reads CASSFRVGELFF. The CDR3 coding sequence is TGTGCCAGCAGCTTTCGGGTCGGGGAGCTGTTTTTT.